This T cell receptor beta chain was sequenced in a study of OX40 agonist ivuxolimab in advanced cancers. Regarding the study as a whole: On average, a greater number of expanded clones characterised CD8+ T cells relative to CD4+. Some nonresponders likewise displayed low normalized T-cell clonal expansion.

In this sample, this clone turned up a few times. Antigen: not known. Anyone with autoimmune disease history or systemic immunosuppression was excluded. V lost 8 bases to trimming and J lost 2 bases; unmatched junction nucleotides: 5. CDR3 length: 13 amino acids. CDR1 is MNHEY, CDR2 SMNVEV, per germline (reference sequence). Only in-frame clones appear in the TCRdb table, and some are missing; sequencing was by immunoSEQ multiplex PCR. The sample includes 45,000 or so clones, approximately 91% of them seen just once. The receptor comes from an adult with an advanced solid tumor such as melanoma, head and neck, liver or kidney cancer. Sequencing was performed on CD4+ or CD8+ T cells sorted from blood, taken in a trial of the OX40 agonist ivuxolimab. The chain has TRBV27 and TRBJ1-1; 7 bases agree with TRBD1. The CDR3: CASALGGNTEAFF. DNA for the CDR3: TGTGCCAGCGCTTTAGGGGGCAACACTGAAGCTTTCTTT.